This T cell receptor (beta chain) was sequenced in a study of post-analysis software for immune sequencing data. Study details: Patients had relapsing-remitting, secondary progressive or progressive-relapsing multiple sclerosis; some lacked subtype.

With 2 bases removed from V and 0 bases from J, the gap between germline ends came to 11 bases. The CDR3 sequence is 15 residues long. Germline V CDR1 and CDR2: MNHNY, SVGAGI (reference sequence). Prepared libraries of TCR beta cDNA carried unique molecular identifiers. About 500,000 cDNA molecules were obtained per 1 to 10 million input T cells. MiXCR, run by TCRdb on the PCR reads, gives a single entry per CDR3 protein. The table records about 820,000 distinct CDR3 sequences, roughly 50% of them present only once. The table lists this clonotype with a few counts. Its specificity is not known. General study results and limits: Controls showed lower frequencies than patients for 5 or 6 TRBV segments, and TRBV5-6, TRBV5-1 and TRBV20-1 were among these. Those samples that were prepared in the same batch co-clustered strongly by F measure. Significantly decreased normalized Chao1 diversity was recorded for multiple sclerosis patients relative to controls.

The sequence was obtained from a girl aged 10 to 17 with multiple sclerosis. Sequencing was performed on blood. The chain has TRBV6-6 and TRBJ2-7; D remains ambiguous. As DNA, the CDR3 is TGTGCCAGCAGTTACCTGCCTCAGCCCTCCTACGAGCAGTACTTC. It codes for CASSYLPQPSYEQYF.